Listed below are T cell receptor beta chains from one sample, sequenced in a study of T cells after posttransplantation cyclophosphamide. Some clones are missing from TCRdb's copy, which holds only in-frame ones; the method was immunoSEQ multiplex PCR. The repertoire consists of more than 30,000 clones, with around nine tenths occurring once and the leading ten covering 0.2% to 0.3%. Sequenced: naive CD4+ T cells sorted from PBMCs. These receptors were collected from a woman aged 60-75 years in good health, CMV-negative, and a related stem cell transplant donor. Both conserved end residues are part of each CDR3. D genes are given only for firm matches.

V gene	J gene	D gene	CDR3 length	CDR3 protein	CDR3 DNA
TRBV7-3	TRBJ1-1	TRBD1	13	CASSRDREFRAFF	TGTGCCAGCAGCAGAGACAGGGAATTTCGAGCTTTCTTT
TRBV6-6	TRBJ2-1	TRBD2	15	CASSHWTSGSHEQFF	TGTGCCAGCAGCCATTGGACTAGCGGGAGCCATGAGCAGTTCTTC
TRBV6-4	TRBJ2-7	-	11	CASSRSYEQYF	TGTGCCAGCAGTAGGAGCTACGAGCAGTACTTC
TRBV7-2	TRBJ2-7	TRBD1	15	CASSLLGQGASEQYF	TGTGCCAGCAGCTTATTGGGACAGGGGGCGAGCGAGCAGTACTTC
TRBV9	TRBJ2-7	-	14	CASSERDFTYEQYF	TGTGCCAGCAGCGAACGGGACTTCACCTACGAGCAGTACTTC
TRBV18	TRBJ2-5	-	13	CASSPGGGETQYF	TGTGCCAGCTCTCCCGGCGGAGGGGAGACCCAGTACTTC
TRBV19	TRBJ2-7	-	14	CASSMQGVSYEQYF	TGTGCCAGTAGTATGCAGGGTGTTTCCTACGAGCAGTACTTC
TRBV18	TRBJ2-7	TRBD1	13	CASSPQGAGEQYF	TGTGCCAGCTCACCTCAGGGGGCTGGTGAGCAGTACTTC
TRBV5-5	TRBJ1-2	-	14	CASSLGGDNYGYTF	TGTGCCAGCAGCTTGGGGGGGGATAACTATGGCTACACCTTC
TRBV9	TRBJ2-5	TRBD1	17	CASSVAGTGTFLETQYF	TGTGCCAGCAGCGTAGCCGGGACAGGGACGTTTCTAGAGACCCAGTACTTC
TRBV9	TRBJ1-2	TRBD1	12	CASSVQGDGYTF	TGTGCCAGCAGCGTACAGGGGGATGGCTACACCTTC